This record looks at one T cell receptor beta chain sequence and its context. In its sample, this clone was seen a few times. What this receptor recognizes is not known. Base quality data are lacking; no much larger clone is found one base away. V is trimmed back by 5 bases and J by 15 bases, and the junction contains 10 bases that no gene match accounts for. From cysteine to phenylalanine, the CDR3 is 12 amino acids long. Of all the DNA, just the CDR3 is kept, 36 bases in frame from base 1. CDR1 and CDR2 are drawn from the germline V gene: SGHVS, FNYEAQ. The sample comes from a study of early stage breast cancer tumors (dated 2017 in TCRdb). About the full investigation: Of the roughly 16 invasive breast tumors, about a dozen were found to be estrogen receptor-positive, progesterone receptor-positive and HER2-negative. Of the roughly 12 ER+/PR+/HER2- tumors, eight were classified as invasive ductal carcinomas and four as invasive lobular carcinomas. On average, each sample had about 9.9-fold read coverage. The samples as a whole yielded a few million detected templates, corresponding to about 1.1 million unique clonotypes.

Every sample was amplified as two independent genomic DNA replicates, using roughly 0.45 ug for blood and about 1.4 ug for tumor or normal breast. Following the manufacturer's instructions, the ImmunoSeq Intro kit was used to carry out TCRB sequencing on genomic DNA. Multiplex PCR was run for 30 to 40 cycles using proprietary primers and spike-in control sequences for absolute quantification. Single-end 150-bp reads were used to sequence an 87-bp fragment spanning the CDR3 and the flanking V and J genes. Seven samples, each with two replicates, were multiplexed per lane of an Illumina MiSeq using version 3.0 chemistry. For the original study's pipeline: Raw data were processed by the vendor's proprietary pipeline, with both replicates merged into one result per sample. Clonotypes were defined as productive rearrangements sharing the V-gene family, CDR3 amino acid sequence and J-gene segment. To compute clonality, the normalized Shannon entropy (Pielou evenness) of TCRB abundances was subtracted from 1. To estimate T cell density, the total number of templates was divided by the input cell count, which was inferred from how much DNA went in. Recon with default parameters was used to estimate total repertoire diversity and clonality. Tumor-enriched clonotypes were defined as having over 0.1% abundance in tumor and at least 32-fold higher abundance than in normal breast. Sourced from immuneACCESS, this table was stored by TCRdb with only in-frame sequences that have V and J called. A share of the clones is absent; for the studies checked, an unresolved V gene accounts for under half, and the remainder has no known explanation. The DNA gave D and trimming, while V, J and clone size come from that table. This sample is represented by around 20,000 clones; around four fifths of them were singletons. Approximately 1.8% of the sample goes to the ten largest clones.

The study profiled bulk TCR beta-chain repertoires in matched peripheral blood, tumor and adjacent normal breast tissue taken from approximately 16 patients with early-stage breast cancer. Before surgery, roughly 5-11 mL of whole blood was collected in EDTA tubes and processed within 2 hours. Ficoll-Paque centrifugation in SepMate-50 tubes was used to isolate peripheral blood mononuclear cells. For storage in liquid nitrogen, PBMCs were cryopreserved as aliquots of about 1.9 to 4.5 million cells in around 90% FBS with 10% DMSO. The Qiagen AllPrep DNA/RNA Mini kit was used for genomic DNA extraction. The full study reports these points: Repertoires from blood resembled normal breast more closely than tumor, and using blood as a reference for each tissue separated tumor from normal in about 90% of the 16 patients. Enriched TCRB sequences shared across patients were found to be mostly commonly generated sequences that were unlikely to play an important role in the tumor microenvironment. Because the cohort was small, a breakdown by tumor subtype could not be done. About 2.5-fold higher T cell density and higher clonality were observed in tumors than in adjacent normal breast tissue. Chain pairing and functional markers such as CD4, CD8 and FOXP3 were not captured by bulk genomic DNA sequencing of unsorted cells.

Sequencing was done on a sample of blood. The sequence joins TRBV7-6 to TRBJ1-5; a stretch of 7 junction bases matches TRBD1. The TCR sequence derives from an older person with breast cancer. The CDR3 here reads CASSTYRGRRHF. The nucleotide sequence reads as follows: TGTGCCAGCAGCACCTACAGGGGCCGTCGGCATTTT.